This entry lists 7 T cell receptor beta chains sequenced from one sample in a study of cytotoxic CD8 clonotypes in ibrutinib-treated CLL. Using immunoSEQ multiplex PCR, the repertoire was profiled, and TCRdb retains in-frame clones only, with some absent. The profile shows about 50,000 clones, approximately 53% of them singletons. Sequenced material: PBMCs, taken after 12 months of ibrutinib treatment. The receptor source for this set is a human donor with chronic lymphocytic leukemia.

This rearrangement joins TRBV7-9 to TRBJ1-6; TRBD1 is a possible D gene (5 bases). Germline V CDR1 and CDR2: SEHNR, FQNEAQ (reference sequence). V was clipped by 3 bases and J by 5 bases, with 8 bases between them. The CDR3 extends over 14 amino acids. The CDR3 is CASSFGHNNSPLHF. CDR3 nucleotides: TGTGCCAGCAGCTTTGGACATAATAATTCACCCCTCCACTTT.

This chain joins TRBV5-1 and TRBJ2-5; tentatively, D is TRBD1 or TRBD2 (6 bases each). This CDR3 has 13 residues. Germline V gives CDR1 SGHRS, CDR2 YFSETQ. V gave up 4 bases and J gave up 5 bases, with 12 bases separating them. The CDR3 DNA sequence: TGCGCCAGCAGCGCGGGACAAGGGGAGACCCAGTACTTC. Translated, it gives CASSAGQGETQYF.

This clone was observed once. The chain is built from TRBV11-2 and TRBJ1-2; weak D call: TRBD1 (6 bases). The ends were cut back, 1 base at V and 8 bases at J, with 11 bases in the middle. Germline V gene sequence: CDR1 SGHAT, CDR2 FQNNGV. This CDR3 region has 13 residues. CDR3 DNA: TGTGCCAGCAGCTTAGCCCCAGGGGAAGGCTACACCTTC. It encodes CASSLAPGEGYTF.

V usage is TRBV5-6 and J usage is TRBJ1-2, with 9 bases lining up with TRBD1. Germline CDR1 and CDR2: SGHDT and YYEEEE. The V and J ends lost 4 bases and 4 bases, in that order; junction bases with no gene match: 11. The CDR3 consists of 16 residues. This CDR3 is CASSEWTGERLYGYTF. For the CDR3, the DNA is TGTGCCAGCAGCGAATGGACAGGGGAAAGACTCTATGGCTACACCTTC.

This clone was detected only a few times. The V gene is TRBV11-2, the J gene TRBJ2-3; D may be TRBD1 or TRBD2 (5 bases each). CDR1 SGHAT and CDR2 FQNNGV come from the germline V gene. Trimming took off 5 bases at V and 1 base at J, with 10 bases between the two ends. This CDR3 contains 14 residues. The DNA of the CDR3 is TGTGCCAGCAGCCCCGGGGACCGCACAGATACGCAGTATTTT. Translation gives CASSPGDRTDTQYF.

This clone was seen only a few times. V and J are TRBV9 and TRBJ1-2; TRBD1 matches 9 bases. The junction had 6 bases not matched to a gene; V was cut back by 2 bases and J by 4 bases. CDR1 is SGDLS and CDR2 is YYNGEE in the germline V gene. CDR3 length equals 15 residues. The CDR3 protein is CASSVGQGSSYGYTF. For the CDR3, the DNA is TGTGCCAGCAGCGTCGGACAGGGGAGTAGCTATGGCTACACCTTC. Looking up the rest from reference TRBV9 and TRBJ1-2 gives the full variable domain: DSGVTQTPKHLITATGQRVTLRCSPRSGDLSVYWYQQSLDQGLQFLIQYYNGEERAKGNILERFSAQQFPDLHSELNLSSLELGDSALYFCASSVGQGSSYGYTFGSGTRLTVV.

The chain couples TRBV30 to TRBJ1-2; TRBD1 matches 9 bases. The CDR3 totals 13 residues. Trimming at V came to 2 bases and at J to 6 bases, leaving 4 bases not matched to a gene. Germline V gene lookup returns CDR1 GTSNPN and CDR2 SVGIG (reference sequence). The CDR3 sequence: CAWSQDRGDGYTF. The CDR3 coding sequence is TGTGCCTGGAGTCAGGACAGGGGCGATGGCTACACCTTC. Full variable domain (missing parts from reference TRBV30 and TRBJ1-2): SQTIHQWPATLVQPVGSPLSLECTVEGTSNPNLYWYRQAAGRGLQLLFYSVGIGQISSEVPQNLSASRPQDRQFILSSKKLLLSDSGFYLCAWSQDRGDGYTFGSGTRLTVV.